The following is a T cell receptor (beta chain) sequence with its context. The CDR3 contains 16 residues. Trimming left V 0 bases short and J 3 bases short, with 11 bases between. CDR1 is SGHTA, CDR2 FQGNSA, per germline. Seattle's cohort entered during active infection and was followed longitudinally. This entry belongs to a study of blood T cell repertoires in COVID-19. In the study overall: The United States, Italy and Spain were the sources of the acute and convalescent COVID-19 samples.

Original data processing: Cell counts per sample came from amplifying reference gene primers. TCRdb's copy holds only in-frame clones and misses some; the assay was immunoSEQ multiplex PCR. The D gene and trimming were derived from the DNA, and the V and J assignments and clone size from that table. The top ten clones hold approximately 6.2% of a sample with some 270,000 clones, roughly 83% of them seen once. The V and J genes are TRBV7-2 and TRBJ1-4; possible D gene TRBD1, 6 bases. This sequence originates from an elderly woman with COVID-19, enrolled during active disease. Input material: peripheral blood. CDR3 region: CASSLAGGRANEKLFF. The CDR3 nucleotides read TGTGCCAGCAGCTTAGCAGGGGGTAGGGCTAATGAAAAACTGTTTTTT.